What follows are 32 T cell receptor beta chains derived from one specimen sequenced in a study of glioma-infiltrating T cells. TCR alpha and beta CDR3 regions were amplified from RNA using iRepertoire nested multiplex PCR. TCRdb re-called the multiplex PCR reads with MiXCR, one entry per CDR3 protein. The sample carries more than 350,000 distinct CDR3 sequences, 41% recorded once. The sample was glioma tissue, nonneoplastic brain tissue, or PBMCs (not recorded which). These receptor sequences come from a human donor with low-grade glioma or glioblastoma, undergoing nonglioma brain surgery, or in good health (not recorded which).

The chain couples TRBV7-9 to TRBJ2-1, with unresolved D. The V gene lost 6 bases and the J gene lost 5 bases, with 11 bases spanning the gap. Germline CDR1 SEHNR, CDR2 FQNEAQ (reference sequence). The CDR3 runs to 13 residues. This CDR3 is CASSPFGDNEQFF. Here the CDR3 DNA reads TGTGCCAGCAGTCCATTCGGAGACAATGAGCAGTTCTTC.

The chain employs TRBV20-1 and TRBJ2-7, with a tentative D call TRBD1 (5 bases). CDR1 DFQATT and CDR2 SNEGSKA come from the germline V gene (reference sequence). V was clipped by 4 bases and J by 2 bases, with 18 bases between them. The CDR3 sequence is 15 residues long. The CDR3 DNA reads as TGCAGTGCTACCACTCCCGAGGCAGGGACCTACGAGCAGTACTTC. Protein sequence: CSATTPEAGTYEQYF.

This clonotype was counted between two and nine times. The chain joins TRBV28 to TRBJ2-7; D call uncertain. The CDR3 is 11 amino acids. With 3 bases removed from V and 5 bases from J, the gap between germline ends came to 5 bases. Germline V gene data show CDR1 as MDHEN and CDR2 as SYDVKM. The CDR3 DNA reads TGTGCCAGCAGTTTGGCGAACGAGCAGTACTTC. Translating gives CASSLANEQYF.

This chain links TRBV5-5 with TRBJ2-1, with D hard to call. CDR3 size: 10 residues. CDR1 is SGHKS and CDR2 is YYEKEE in the germline V gene (reference sequence). Trimming stripped 2 bases from V and 13 bases from J, with 7 bases between. CDR3 sequence reads: CASSFPPQFF. The CDR3 DNA reads as TGTGCCAGCAGCTTCCCCCCCCAGTTCTTC.

The V and J genes are TRBV7-7 and TRBJ2-3, with a weak D call TRBD1 (6 bases). The CDR3 loop spans 16 amino acids. The V gene lost 3 bases and the J gene lost 4 bases, with 17 bases spanning the gap. Germline V gene data show CDR1 as SSHAT and CDR2 as FNYEAQ (reference sequence). CDR3 amino acids: CASSFWGTSGADTQYF. The DNA for the CDR3 is TGTGCCAGCAGCTTTTGGGGAACCTCAGGGGCAGATACGCAGTATTTT.

The chain links TRBV25-1 to TRBJ2-1; D is unclear. The CDR3 has 14 residues. CDR1 and CDR2 (germline): MGHDK, SYGVNS. V lost 6 bases and J lost 4, with 13 bases in between. CDR3 nucleotide sequence: TGTGCCAGCAGGAGCCTCTCACCTTACAATGAGCAGTTCTTC. Amino acids: CASRSLSPYNEQFF.

V is TRBV18 and J is TRBJ2-5; 7 positions match TRBD1. TRBJ2-7 explains the end of the DNA better; the J call may be wrong. Per the germline V gene, CDR1 is KGHSH and CDR2 is LQKENI. The CDR3 contains 14 residues. CDR3 nucleotide sequence: TGTGCCAGCTCACCACCGGGACAGCTCTACGAGCAGTACTTC. Amino acid sequence: CASSPPGQLYEQYF.

This clonotype has just a few counts. The chain carries TRBV4-3 and TRBJ2-5, with a possible D match to TRBD1 (5 bases). Germline values: CDR1 LGHNA, CDR2 YSLEER. Trimming left V 2 bases short and J 1 base short, with 11 bases between. The CDR3 contains 15 residues. The CDR3 coding sequence is TGCGCCAGCAGCCAATCTCCGACAGTCCAAGAGACCCAGTACTTC. Its protein is CASSQSPTVQETQYF.

The CDR3 protein is CSTKDRLDEKLFF. CDR3 DNA: TGCAGTACAAAGGACAGGTTGGATGAAAAACTGTTTTTT. This rearrangement joins TRBV20-1 to TRBJ1-4; 7 nucleotides agree with TRBD1. CDR1 is DFQATT, CDR2 SNEGSKA, per germline (reference sequence). V shed 8 bases and J 6 bases; nucleotides not matched to a gene: 9. CDR3 length equals 13 residues.

This clonotype was counted only a few times. This sequence joins TRBV28 and TRBJ1-4; no reliable D call. V lost 2 bases and J 1 base, leaving 14 bases between the germline ends. This CDR3 has 17 amino acids. From germline, CDR1 is MDHEN and CDR2 SYDVKM. The DNA of the CDR3 is TGTGCCAGCAGTTTAGAGGCCAGCTTCTTAACTAATGAAAAACTGTTTTTT. Protein product: CASSLEASFLTNEKLFF.

V usage is TRBV7-9 and J usage is TRBJ1-2, with 9 bases that match TRBD1. Trimming removed 5 bases from V and 4 bases from J; junction bases left unmatched: 8. The CDR3 is made up of 15 amino acids. CDR1 is SEHNR and CDR2 is FQNEAQ in the germline V gene (reference sequence). CDR3 sequence: CASSLLGQGGYGYTF. CDR3 bases: TGTGCCAGCAGCCTCTTGGGACAGGGCGGCTATGGCTACACCTTC.

In regard to this clonotype: This clone may be a read error of a much larger clone one base away. The V gene is TRBV7-8, the J gene TRBJ1-4, with 11 nucleotides matching TRBD1. CDR3 length equals 16 residues. CDR1 and CDR2 from the germline V gene are SGHVS and FQNEAQ. CDR3 nucleotide sequence: TGTTCCAGCATATACCGGACAGGGGGCCCGGATGAAAAACTGTTTTTT. Translating it yields CSSIYRTGGPDEKLFF. The complete variable domain, with remaining parts taken from reference TRBV7-8 and TRBJ1-4, reads GAGVSQSPRYKVAKRGQDVALRCDPISGHVSLFWYQQALGQGPEFLTYFQNEAQLDKSGLPSDRFFAERPEGSVSTLKIQRTQQEDSAVYLCSSIYRTGGPDEKLFFGSGTQLSVL.

Only a few counts were recorded for this clonotype. This chain connects TRBV20-1 to TRBJ2-4; D gene unclear. CDR1 DFQATT and CDR2 SNEGSKA come from the germline V gene (reference sequence). V lost 4 bases, J lost 6 bases, and 10 bases lay in between. The length of the CDR3 is 12 residues. The CDR3 is CSANLLGNIQYF. The CDR3 region has the DNA TGCAGTGCTAACCTATTGGGAAACATTCAGTACTTC.

This clonotype was counted only a few times. The chain uses TRBV6-5 and TRBJ2-5; maybe TRBD1 (5 bases). The germline gives CDR1 MNHEY, CDR2 SVGAGI. V lost 5 bases and J lost 4, with 11 bases in between. There are 13 residues in the CDR3. The CDR3 DNA reads as TGTGCCAGCAGTCCCGACAGAGCAGAGACCCAGTACTTC. As protein: CASSPDRAETQYF.

This chain joins TRBV29-1 and TRBJ1-4; D is undetermined. Germline CDR1 reads SQVTM; CDR2 reads ANQGSEA. Trimming shortened V by 0 bases and J by 8 bases, and 1 base separated the two germline ends. The CDR3 loop spans 10 amino acids. The CDR3: CSVEEEKLFF. The CDR3 coding sequence is TGCAGCGTTGAAGAGGAAAAACTGTTTTTT.

Here the CDR3 DNA reads TGCGCCAGCAGCCAGTCCGCCCGGAGGGTACACGAGCAGTACTTC. It is translated as CASSQSARRVHEQYF. This chain links TRBV4-1 with TRBJ2-7; a weak D match, TRBD2 (6 bases). V lost 3 bases and J lost 5, with 17 bases in between. The CDR3 runs to 15 residues. Germline V lookup: CDR1 MGHRA, CDR2 YSYEKL.

This clonotype was counted ten times or more. This chain uses TRBV7-2 with TRBJ1-1; D call uncertain. The germline CDR1 and CDR2 sequences are SGHTA and FQGNSA. Trimming removed 0 bases at V and 4 bases at J, with 21 bases between. This CDR3 comprises 18 residues. The CDR3 loop is CASSLARRGHRAGTEAFF. The CDR3 nucleotides are TGTGCCAGCAGCTTAGCCCGACGGGGTCACAGAGCGGGCACTGAAGCTTTCTTT.

V and J are TRBV20-1 and TRBJ2-2, with 8 bases lining up with TRBD2. Germline trimming cut 3 bases from V and 3 bases from J; bases unmatched to any gene: 12. Looked up from germline, CDR1 is DFQATT and CDR2 is SNEGSKA (reference sequence). The CDR3 covers 17 residues. In DNA form, the CDR3 reads TGCAGTGCTAGCGGAGCGGGAGCAGGGGATTACACCGGGGAGCTGTTTTTT. Its protein product is CSASGAGAGDYTGELFF.

At least ten counts were recorded for this clonotype. The gene calls are TRBV4-2 and TRBJ2-1, with 9 bases aligning to TRBD1. There are 15 residues in the CDR3. V lost 7 bases, J lost 5 bases, and 9 bases stayed unmatched. The germline gives CDR1 LGHNA, CDR2 YNFKEQ. CDR3 nucleotides: TGTGCCAGCATGAGCGTGGGGGACAGGGACAATGAGCAGTTCTTC. It is translated as CASMSVGDRDNEQFF.

As for this clonotype: With a much larger clone just one base away, this may be a read error. The chain has TRBV20-1 and TRBJ1-5; D gene ambiguous. Per the germline V gene, CDR1 is DFQATT and CDR2 is SNEGSKA (reference sequence). The CDR3 sequence is 12 residues long. The CDR3 DNA reads TGCAGTGCCACGCTTAGCAATCGGCCCCAGCATTTT. Translating it yields CSATLSNRPQHF.

This chain uses TRBV28 with TRBJ2-7, with 9 bases matching TRBD2. V lost 9 bases to trimming and J lost 13 bases; unmatched junction nucleotides: 13. CDR3 length: 12 residues. CDR1 is MDHEN and CDR2 is SYDVKM in the germline V gene. CDR3 amino acids: CASTKTSGRCYF. For the CDR3, the DNA is TGTGCCAGTACCAAGACTAGCGGAAGATGTTACTTC.

The chain uses TRBV14 and TRBJ2-1; TRBD2 might be the D (6 bases). CDR3 length: 17 amino acids. Germline V gives CDR1 SGHDN, CDR2 FVKESK. Trimming took off 1 base at V and 6 bases at J, with 19 bases between the two ends. CDR3 sequence (DNA): TGTGCCAGCAGCCAAGGTCTGACCCCGCGACTAGGCAATGAGCAGTTCTTC. Amino acids: CASSQGLTPRLGNEQFF. The full variable domain, with the rest looked up from reference TRBV14 and TRBJ2-1, is EAGVTQFPSHSVIEKGQTVTLRCDPISGHDNLYWYRRVMGKEIKFLLHFVKESKQDESGMPNNRFLAERTGGTYSTLKVQPAELEDSGVYFCASSQGLTPRLGNEQFFGPGTRLTVL.

This clonotype turned up a few times. CDR3 bases: TGCAGCGTCCGTCGGACCCAGTCGTCCTACGAGCAGTACTTC. It yields the protein CSVRRTQSSYEQYF. The chain uses TRBV29-1 and TRBJ2-7; D call uncertain. The V end was cut by 6 bases, the J end by 1 base, with 16 bases between. CDR1 is SQVTM, CDR2 ANQGSEA, per germline. This CDR3 is 14 amino acids long.

Of note for this clonotype: A much bigger clone sits one base away, suggesting this may be a read error. The rearrangement uses TRBV28 and TRBJ2-3; TRBD1 is a possible D gene (5 bases). This CDR3 contains 14 residues. CDR1 and CDR2 (germline): MDHEN, SYDVKM. V lost 4 bases, J lost 4 bases, and 12 bases lay in between. CDR3 DNA sequence: TGTGCCAGCAGTTCCCCGGGCAGGGCAGATACGCAGTATTTT. Encoded protein: CASSSPGRADTQYF. The whole variable domain, remainder taken from reference TRBV28 and TRBJ2-3, is DVKVTQSSRYLVKRTGEKVFLECVQDMDHENMFWYRQDPGLGLRLIYFSYDVKMKEKGDIPEGYSVSREKKERFSLILESASTNQTSMYLCASSSPGRADTQYFGPGTRLTVL.

This clonotype was seen a handful of times. V is TRBV20-1 and J is TRBJ2-1; no definite D call. Trimming took off 1 base at V and 2 bases at J, with 9 bases between the two ends. This CDR3 is built from 14 residues. CDR1 and CDR2 (germline): DFQATT, SNEGSKA (reference sequence). CDR3 sequence reads: CSARALHPYNEQFF. The CDR3 DNA reads TGCAGTGCTAGAGCGTTGCACCCCTACAATGAGCAGTTCTTC.

This clonotype was picked up many times. The chain joins TRBV27 to TRBJ2-5; D unresolved. The CDR3 length is 17 residues. Per germline, CDR1 MNHEY and CDR2 SMNVEV (reference sequence). V was cut by 3 bases and J by 4 bases, with 21 bases left in between. CDR3 sequence (DNA): TGTGCCAGCAGTTTTATCTCTAGGAACCCCACGCCAGAGACCCAGTACTTC. It encodes CASSFISRNPTPETQYF.

For this clonotype: A read error may explain this, as a much larger clone is one base away. In DNA, the CDR3 is TGTGCCAGCGGTTACCAGGGGGCCGGGGAGCTGTTTTTT. It is translated as CASGYQGAGELFF. The gene calls are TRBV6-5 and TRBJ2-2; 7 bases are shared with TRBD1. Germline lookup yields CDR1 MNHEY and CDR2 SVGAGI. This CDR3 is built from 13 residues.

With respect to this clonotype: Given a much more abundant clone one base away, this may be a read error. The J gene is TRBJ2-1, the V gene TRBV27; D uncertain. Germline assignment: CDR1 MNHEY and CDR2 SMNVEV (reference sequence). The CDR3 extends over 16 amino acids. The DNA of the CDR3 is TGTGCCAGCAGTTTATTAACCTTTAGCTCCTACAATGAGCAGTCCTTC. As protein: CASSLLTFSSYNEQSF.

This clonotype showed up many times. This chain links TRBV28 with TRBJ2-3, with 12 bases identical to TRBD2. With 5 bases clipped from V and 5 bases from J, the junction kept 5 bases outside the gene matches. Germline assignment: CDR1 MDHEN and CDR2 SYDVKM. The CDR3 loop spans 15 amino acids. CDR3 in amino acids: CASSPSGRAIDTQYF. In nucleotides, the CDR3 is TGTGCCAGCAGTCCTAGCGGGAGGGCGATAGATACGCAGTATTTT.

A remark on this clonotype: The germline gene is not matched at one end of the junction; a read error may be the cause. V usage is TRBV27 and J usage is TRBJ2-7, with D possibly TRBD1 on 6 matching bases. The length of the CDR3 is 16 residues. The V gene's germline CDR1 is MNHEY and CDR2 SMNVEV (reference sequence). The CDR3 reads CAGSLSVGTITYEQYF. The CDR3 DNA is TGTGCCGGCAGTTTAAGCGTCGGGACAATCACCTACGAGCAGTACTTC.

This clonotype was detected only once. A clone one base away is much larger, so this may be a read error. The gene calls are TRBV28 and TRBJ1-1, with D perhaps matching TRBD1 (6 bases). The CDR3 runs to 16 residues. Germline CDR1 is MDHEN and CDR2 is SYDVKM. V gave up 9 bases and J gave up 5 bases, with 25 bases separating them. As DNA, the CDR3 is TGTGCCAGAAGTCCCCACGCAGGGGCGGTTAGGACTGAAGCTTTCTTT. It encodes CARSPHAGAVRTEAFF.

This clonotype has only a few counts. This chain uses TRBV25-1 with TRBJ2-6; TRBD1 aligns across 7 bases. Germline V gene sequence: CDR1 MGHDK, CDR2 SYGVNS. Trimming at V came to 2 bases and at J to 2 bases, leaving 3 bases not matched to a gene. The CDR3 covers 16 residues. CDR3 residues: CASSERTGPGANVLTF. The CDR3 region has the DNA TGTGCCAGCAGTGAACGGACAGGTCCTGGGGCCAACGTCCTGACTTTC.